This T cell receptor beta chain derives from a study of blood T cell repertoires in COVID-19. About the research overall: Researchers got acute and convalescent COVID-19 samples from the United States, Italy and Spain. The cDNA or gDNA used as material had been derived from T cells, B-cell-depleted T cells, or PBMCs.

Germline CDR1 and CDR2: MNHEY and SVGEGT. This CDR3 is 16 amino acids long. V lost 5 bases and J 4 bases, leaving 17 bases between the germline ends. Original methodology: Reference gene primer amplification in the assay estimated nucleated cell counts. Here immunoSEQ multiplex PCR was the method, and the copy in TCRdb shows in-frame clones only, minus some. The DNA gave D and trimming, while V, J and clone size come from that table. The repertoire holds roughly 120,000 clones, with approximately 82% as singletons. This chain joins TRBV6-2 or TRBV6-3 and TRBJ2-2, with a possible D match to TRBD1 (8 bases). The sample was peripheral blood. The receptor comes from a man between 65 and 85 years old with active or convalescent COVID-19. The CDR3 region is CASSERGQARTGELFF. CDR3 DNA: TGTGCCAGCAGTGAGCGGGGACAGGCCCGCACCGGGGAGCTGTTTTTT.